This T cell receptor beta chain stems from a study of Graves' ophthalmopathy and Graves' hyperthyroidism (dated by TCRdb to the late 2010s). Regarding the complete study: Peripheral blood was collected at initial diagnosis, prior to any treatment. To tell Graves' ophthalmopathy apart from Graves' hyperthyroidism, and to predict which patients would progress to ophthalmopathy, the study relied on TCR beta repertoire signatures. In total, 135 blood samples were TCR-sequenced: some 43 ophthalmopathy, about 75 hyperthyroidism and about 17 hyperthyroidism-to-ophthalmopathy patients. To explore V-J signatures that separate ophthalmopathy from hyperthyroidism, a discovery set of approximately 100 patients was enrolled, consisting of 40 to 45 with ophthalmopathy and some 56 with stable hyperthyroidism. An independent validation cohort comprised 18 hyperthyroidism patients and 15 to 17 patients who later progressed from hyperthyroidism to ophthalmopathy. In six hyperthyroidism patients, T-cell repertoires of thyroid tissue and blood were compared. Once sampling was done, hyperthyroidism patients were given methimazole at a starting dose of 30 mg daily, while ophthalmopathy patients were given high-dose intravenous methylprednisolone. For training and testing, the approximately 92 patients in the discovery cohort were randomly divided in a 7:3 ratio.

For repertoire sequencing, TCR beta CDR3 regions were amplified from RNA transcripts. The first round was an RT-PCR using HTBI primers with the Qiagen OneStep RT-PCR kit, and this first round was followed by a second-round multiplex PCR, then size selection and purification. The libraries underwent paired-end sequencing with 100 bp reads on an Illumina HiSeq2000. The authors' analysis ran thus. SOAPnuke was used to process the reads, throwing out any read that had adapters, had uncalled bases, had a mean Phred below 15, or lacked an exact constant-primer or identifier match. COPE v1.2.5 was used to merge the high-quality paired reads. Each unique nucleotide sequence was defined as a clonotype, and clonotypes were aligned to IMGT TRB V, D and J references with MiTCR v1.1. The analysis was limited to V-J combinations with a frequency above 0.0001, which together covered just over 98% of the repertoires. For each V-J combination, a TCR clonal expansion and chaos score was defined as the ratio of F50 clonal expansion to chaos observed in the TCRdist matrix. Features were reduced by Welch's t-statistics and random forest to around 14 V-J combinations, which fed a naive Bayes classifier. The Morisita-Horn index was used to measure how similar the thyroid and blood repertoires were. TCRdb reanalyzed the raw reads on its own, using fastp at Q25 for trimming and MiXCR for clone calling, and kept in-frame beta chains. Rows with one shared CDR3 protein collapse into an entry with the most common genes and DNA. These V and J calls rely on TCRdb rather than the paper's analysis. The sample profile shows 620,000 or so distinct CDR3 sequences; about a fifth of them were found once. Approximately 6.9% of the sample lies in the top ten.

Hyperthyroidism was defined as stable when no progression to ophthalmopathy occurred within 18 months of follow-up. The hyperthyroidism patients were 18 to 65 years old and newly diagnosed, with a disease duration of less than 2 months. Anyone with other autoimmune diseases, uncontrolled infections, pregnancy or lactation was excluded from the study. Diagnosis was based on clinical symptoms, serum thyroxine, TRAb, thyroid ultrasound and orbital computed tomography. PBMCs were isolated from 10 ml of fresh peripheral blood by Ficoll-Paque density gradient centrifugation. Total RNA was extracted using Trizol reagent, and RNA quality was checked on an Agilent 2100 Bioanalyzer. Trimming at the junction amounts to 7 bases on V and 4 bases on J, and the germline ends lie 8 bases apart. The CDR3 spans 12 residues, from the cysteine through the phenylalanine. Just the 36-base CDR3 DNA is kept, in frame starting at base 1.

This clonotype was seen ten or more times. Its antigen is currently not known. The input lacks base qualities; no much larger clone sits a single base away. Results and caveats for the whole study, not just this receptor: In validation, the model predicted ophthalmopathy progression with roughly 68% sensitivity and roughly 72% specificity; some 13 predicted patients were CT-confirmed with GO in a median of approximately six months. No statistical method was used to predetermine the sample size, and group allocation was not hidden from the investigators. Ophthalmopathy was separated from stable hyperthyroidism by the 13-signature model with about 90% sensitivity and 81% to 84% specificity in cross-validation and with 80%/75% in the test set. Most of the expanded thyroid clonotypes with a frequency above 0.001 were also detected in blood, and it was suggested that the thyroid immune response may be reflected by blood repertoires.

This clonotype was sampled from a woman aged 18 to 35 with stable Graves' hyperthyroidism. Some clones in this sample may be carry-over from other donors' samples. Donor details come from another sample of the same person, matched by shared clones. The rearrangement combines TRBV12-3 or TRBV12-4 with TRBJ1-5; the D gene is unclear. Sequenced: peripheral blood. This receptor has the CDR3 CASTQENQPQHF. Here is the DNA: TGTGCCAGCACCCAGGAGAATCAGCCCCAGCATTTT.